This T cell receptor beta chain was identified during a study of cytomegalovirus exposure and HLA in healthy donors. Worth noting for this clone: What it binds is unknown.

Trimming at V came to 5 bases and at J to 8 bases, leaving 3 bases not matched to a gene. This CDR3 comprises 11 residues. Germline V gene data show CDR1 as DFQATT and CDR2 as SNEGSKA (reference sequence). Broader study findings: Cytomegalovirus association was listed for about 170 TCR beta chains. Sequence variants that were highly shared formed a cluster that was likely a sequencing artifact. A later analysis by the authors found several of the most significant clusters apparently linked to common viral pathogens. Most TCR beta V segments were productive about 90% or about 30% of the time in an earlier analysis.

The PCR ran on 60 Vbeta and 13 Jbeta primers. Profiled with immunoSEQ multiplex PCR; TCRdb holds only in-frame clones, not every one. The sample yields some 140,000 clones, 60% to 80% seen once. What was sequenced was PBMCs. This clonotype originated in a man aged 25 to 45 in good health and CMV-seronegative. This sequence joins TRBV20-1 and TRBJ1-2, with 9 positions matching TRBD1. CDR3 amino acids: CSAGQGRGYTF. The DNA for the CDR3 is TGCAGTGCTGGACAGGGGCGAGGCTACACCTTC.